These T cell receptor beta chains were read from a single sample in a study of blood T cell repertoires in COVID-19. TCRdb's table, derived via immunoSEQ multiplex PCR, lists solely in-frame clones and lacks some. The sample lists some 200,000 clones, about nine tenths occurring once. Sequencing input: PBMCs or T cells enriched from blood (not recorded which). These receptors came from a young woman who had recovered from COVID-19. Both conserved end residues are part of each CDR3. The D gene is left open where the match is weak. Part of the rows lack a size; the others show once, few, many or a class for expanded clones.

TRBD2	TRBV6-5	TRBJ2-3	-	TGTGCCAGCAGACCTAGCGGGATGGGAGATACGCAGTATTTT	CASRPSGMGDTQYF
-	TRBV24-1	TRBJ1-1	-	TGTGCCACCAGAGACCCGGGGAACACTGAAGCTTTCTTT	CATRDPGNTEAFF
TRBD1	TRBV5-1	TRBJ1-1	-	TGCGCCAGCAGCTTGCGGGGACAGGGCCAAGCTGAAGCTTTCTTT	CASSLRGQGQAEAFF
-	TRBV4-3	TRBJ1-1	once	TGCGCCAGCAGCCAAGAGCAGGGGCGGGAAGCTTTCTTT	CASSQEQGREAFF
TRBD1	TRBV18	TRBJ2-2	-	TGTGCCAGCTCACAATCCGGGACAGGAACGAACACCGGGGAGCTGTTTTTT	CASSQSGTGTNTGELFF
TRBD2	TRBV3-1/TRBV3-2	TRBJ2-7	-	TGTGCCAGCAGCAAGGCTAGCGGGACCTACGAGCAGTACTTC	CASSKASGTYEQYF
-	TRBV7-9	TRBJ1-5	-	TGTGCCAGCAGCTCCCCAGCTTTCGGGGTAGCAGGACCCCAGCATTTT	CASSSPAFGVAGPQHF
-	TRBV29-1	TRBJ1-5	-	TGCAGCGTTGGTTGGGGCTCCGGCAATCAGCCCCAGCATTTT	CSVGWGSGNQPQHF
-	TRBV19	TRBJ1-6	-	TGTGCCAGTACTGCCGCAGGGAACGGGAGGTCACCCCTCCACTTT	CASTAAGNGRSPLHF
-	TRBV11-3	TRBJ2-3	-	TGTGCCAGCAGCTTAAATCAGGGAATGGCAGATACGCAGTATTTT	CASSLNQGMADTQYF
-	TRBV4-1	TRBJ1-1	-	TGCGCCAGCAGCCCGAGGAGGTACACTGAAGCTTTCTTT	CASSPRRYTEAFF
-	TRBV14	TRBJ1-6	-	TGTGCCAGCAGCCAAGGGACAGCCAATTCACCCCTCCACTTT	CASSQGTANSPLHF
TRBD1	TRBV6-5	TRBJ2-5	-	TGTGCCAGCAATACGGGACAGGGGGCGCGAGGGACCCAGTACTTC	CASNTGQGARGTQYF
-	TRBV28	TRBJ2-7	once	TGTGCCAGCTCCCCAGGACAGGGGGGTCTAGCGGGAATCTACGAGCAGTACTTC	CASSPGQGGLAGIYEQYF
-	TRBV7-2	TRBJ2-7	-	TGTGCCAGCAGCTTAGCGATTTCCGGGAGAAGCGAGCAGTACTTC	CASSLAISGRSEQYF
-	TRBV5-4	TRBJ2-5	-	TGTGCCAGCAGCTCAGGGGCAGGGGAGACCCAGTACTTC	CASSSGAGETQYF
TRBD2	TRBV2	TRBJ2-1	-	TGTGCCAGCTCTCGCGGAGGGACTATCCCTTCTAACAATGAGCAGTTCTTC	CASSRGGTIPSNNEQFF
TRBD2	TRBV7-9	TRBJ2-7	-	TGTGCCAGCAGCTTAGGGCGGGAGGGCCCCCCTTTAGGCGGGTACGAGCAGTACTTC	CASSLGREGPPLGGYEQYF
TRBD2	TRBV7-2	TRBJ2-1	-	TGTGCCAGCAGCTACTCGCCGCGACTAGCGGGTTACAATGAGCAGTTCTTC	CASSYSPRLAGYNEQFF
-	TRBV7-2	TRBJ2-7	-	TGTGCCAGCAGCTTTCCCCCCGGCGAGCAGTACTTC	CASSFPPGEQYF
TRBD1	TRBV11-2	TRBJ2-7	-	TGTGCCAGCAGCTTAGCAGGGACAGGGTACTACGAGCAGTACTTC	CASSLAGTGYYEQYF
TRBD2	TRBV4-3	TRBJ2-1	-	TGCGCCAGCAGCCAAGAGGGACTAGCCTACAATGAGCAGTTCTTC	CASSQEGLAYNEQFF
TRBD2	TRBV5-1	TRBJ2-2	-	TGCGCCAGCAGCTTCGGGGGGGACACCGGGGAGCTGTTTTTT	CASSFGGDTGELFF
TRBD1	TRBV18	TRBJ2-2	-	TGTGCCAGCTCACTCGGAACAGGGGCTGCCGGGGAGCTGTTTTTT	CASSLGTGAAGELFF
TRBD2	TRBV14	TRBJ2-1	-	TGTGCCAGCAGCCAGGCCGGGACTAGGTTAGTCAATGAGCAGTTCTTC	CASSQAGTRLVNEQFF
-	TRBV13	TRBJ2-3	-	TGTGCCAGCCTCGCGGGCACAGATACGCAGTATTTT	CASLAGTDTQYF
-	TRBV7-2	TRBJ1-2	-	TGTGCCAGCAGCGAACAGACGGAAACTAACTATGGCTACACCTTC	CASSEQTETNYGYTF
TRBD2	TRBV4-1	TRBJ2-7	-	TGCGCCAGCAGTCGGGAGCTAGCGGGAGAGTCCGAGCAGTACTTC	CASSRELAGESEQYF
-	TRBV19	TRBJ2-5	-	TGTGCCAGTATCGGCAGGAACCAAGAGACCCAGTACTTC	CASIGRNQETQYF
TRBD2	TRBV24-1	TRBJ2-1	-	TGTGCCACCAGTGATTCGGGACTAGCTATTTCCTACAATGAGCAGTTCTTC	CATSDSGLAISYNEQFF
-	TRBV13	TRBJ1-4	-	TGTGCCAGCAGCTTAGATAACAGGCCAAATGAAAAACTGTTTTTT	CASSLDNRPNEKLFF
TRBD1	TRBV7-9	TRBJ1-4	once	TGTGCCAGCAGCTCAAAAGGCGGGACAGACAATGAAAAACTGTTTTTT	CASSSKGGTDNEKLFF
TRBD1	TRBV3-1/TRBV3-2	TRBJ1-2	-	TGTGCCAGCAGCCCACACGCGGACAGGGGCGGAGGGAGATATGGCTACACCTTC	CASSPHADRGGGRYGYTF
TRBD2	TRBV2	TRBJ2-1	-	TGTGCCAGCAGTGAACCACTAGCGGGAGTCAACGGTGAGCAGTTCTTC	CASSEPLAGVNGEQFF
-	TRBV4-1	TRBJ2-7	once	TGCGCCAGCAGCCAAGGGGGCGCGTACGAGCAGTACTTC	CASSQGGAYEQYF
TRBD1	TRBV27	TRBJ2-6	once	TGTGCCAGCAGTCCAGAAACGGTCAGGGGGCAGGCCTCTGGGGCCAACGTCCTGACTTTC	CASSPETVRGQASGANVLTF
-	TRBV10-3	TRBJ2-1	-	TGTGCCATCAGTGAGTCGGATGGCGGGGTCGATGAGCAGTTCTTC	CAISESDGGVDEQFF
TRBD1	TRBV19	TRBJ1-5	-	TGTGCCAGTAGTATAGGGACAGGGGGCCAGCCCCAGCATTTT	CASSIGTGGQPQHF
TRBD2	TRBV25-1	TRBJ2-1	-	TGTGCCAGCAGTGAAGAAAGGACTAGCGGGTACAATGAGCAGTTCTTC	CASSEERTSGYNEQFF
-	TRBV21-1	TRBJ1-6	-	TGTGCCAGCAGAGGTAGAGGGTATTCTAACTCCTATAATTCACCCCTCCACTTT	CASRGRGYSNSYNSPLHF